The present T cell receptor (beta chain) was sequenced within a study of response to subunit inactivated influenza vaccine (dated by TCRdb to 2017 to 2018). Background on the whole study: Deep quantitative profiling of the T cell receptor repertoire was used in the study to follow responses to a trivalent subunit inactivated influenza vaccine. Points the paper makes about the study in general: The authors proposed that each seasonal influenza vaccination may bring in only a limited number of new T cells.

This clonotype was observed a handful of times. No antigen is known for it. No per-base quality is available; no much larger clone lies one base away. The CDR3 covers 15 residues, taking in both the cysteine and the phenylalanine. Only the CDR3 part of the read is kept: 45 bases, read in frame from the first base. V is trimmed back by 2 bases and J by 2 bases, and the junction contains 3 bases that no gene match accounts for. Reading the germline V gene gives CDR1 MDHEN and CDR2 SYDVKM. Preparation of the library involved RT-PCR. Sequencer: Illumina HiSeq 2500. TCRdb cleaned the public reads at Q25 with fastp, built clones with MiXCR and kept in-frame beta chains. Each entry merges the rows of one CDR3 protein and shows their most common DNA and genes. The sample yields 500,000 to 550,000 distinct CDR3 sequences; 7.2% were counted once. The ten most abundant clones make up 13% of the sample.

The chain was built from TRBV28 and TRBJ2-3; 8 central bases correspond to TRBD2. This TCR was recovered from a man between 50 and 75 years old who received an inactivated influenza vaccine. Donor details come from another sample of the same person, matched by shared clones. Sequencing was performed on PBMCs from blood, taken less than 30 months after vaccination. The bases read TGTGCCAGCAGTTTAGAGCGGGGGTACACAGATACGCAGTATTTT. This sequence encodes CASSLERGYTDTQYF.